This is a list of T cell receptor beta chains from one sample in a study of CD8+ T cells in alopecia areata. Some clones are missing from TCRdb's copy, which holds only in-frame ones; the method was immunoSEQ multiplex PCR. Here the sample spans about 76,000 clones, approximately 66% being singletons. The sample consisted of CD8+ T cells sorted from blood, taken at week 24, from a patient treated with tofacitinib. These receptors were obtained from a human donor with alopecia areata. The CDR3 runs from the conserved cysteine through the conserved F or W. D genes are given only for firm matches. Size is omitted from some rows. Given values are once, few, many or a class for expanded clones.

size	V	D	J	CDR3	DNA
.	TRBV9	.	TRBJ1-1	CASSLGLDTEAFF	TGTGCCAGCAGCTTGGGGTTGGACACTGAAGCTTTCTTT
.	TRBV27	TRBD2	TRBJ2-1	CASSQIAIAGTYNEQFF	TGTGCCAGCAGCCAAATCGCTATAGCGGGAACATACAATGAGCAGTTCTTC
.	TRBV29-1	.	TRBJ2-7	CSVLDSATYEQYF	TGCAGCGTTTTAGACAGTGCTACCTACGAGCAGTACTTC
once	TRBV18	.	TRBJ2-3	CASSPPRGPDTQYF	TGTGCCAGCTCACCACCCCGCGGGCCAGATACGCAGTATTTT
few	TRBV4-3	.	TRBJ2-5	CASSRHGGDQETQYF	TGCGCCAGCAGCCGGCACGGAGGGGACCAAGAGACCCAGTACTTC
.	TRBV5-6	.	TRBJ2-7	CASSLAATHPYEQYF	TGTGCCAGCAGCTTGGCGGCCACCCATCCCTACGAGCAGTACTTC
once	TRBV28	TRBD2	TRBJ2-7	CASRRGVEQYF	TGTGCCAGCCGCCGGGGGGTCGAGCAGTACTTC
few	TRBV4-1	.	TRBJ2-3	CASSQDQDTQYF	TGCGCCAGCAGCCAAGATCAGGATACGCAGTATTTT
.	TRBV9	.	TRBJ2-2	CASSVAIPYRTGELFF	TGTGCCAGCAGCGTAGCTATTCCCTATCGAACCGGGGAGCTGTTTTTT
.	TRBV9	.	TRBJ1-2	CASSTHTATRYGYTF	TGTGCCAGCAGCACGCACACCGCAACGAGGTATGGCTACACCTTC
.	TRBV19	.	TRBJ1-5	CASSIGGPNQPQHF	TGTGCCAGTAGTATAGGAGGGCCTAATCAGCCCCAGCATTTT
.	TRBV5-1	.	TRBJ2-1	CASSFDSYNEQFF	TGCGCCAGCAGCTTCGACAGTTACAATGAGCAGTTCTTC
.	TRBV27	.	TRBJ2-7	CASSLSGPLTSGLYEQYF	TGTGCCAGCAGTTTGTCTGGGCCGCTCACTTCTGGGCTCTACGAGCAGTACTTC
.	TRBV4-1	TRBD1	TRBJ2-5	CASSQDHRGSWETQYF	TGCGCCAGCAGCCAAGACCACAGGGGTTCCTGGGAGACCCAGTACTTC
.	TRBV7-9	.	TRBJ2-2	CASSLVTVLTGELFF	TGTGCCAGCAGCTTAGTTACCGTTCTCACCGGGGAGCTGTTTTTT
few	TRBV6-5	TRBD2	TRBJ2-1	CASSPSGALYNEQFF	TGTGCCAGCAGCCCTAGCGGGGCCCTCTACAATGAGCAGTTCTTC
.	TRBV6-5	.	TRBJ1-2	CASSYGIQGGGGYTF	TGTGCCAGCAGTTACGGAATACAGGGTGGAGGTGGCTACACCTTC
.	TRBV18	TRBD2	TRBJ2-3	CASSPRLAGDVGSPLATDTQYF	TGTGCCAGCTCACCAAGGCTAGCGGGAGACGTTGGTTCGCCCCTGGCCACAGATACGCAGTATTTT
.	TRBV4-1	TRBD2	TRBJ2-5	CASSQVLAGVQTQYF	TGCGCCAGCAGCCAAGTTCTAGCGGGAGTACAGACCCAGTACTTC
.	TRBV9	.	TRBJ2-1	CASSVDGGGNNEQFF	TGTGCCAGCAGCGTAGATGGCGGGGGCAACAATGAGCAGTTCTTC
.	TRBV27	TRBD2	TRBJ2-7	CASSMIPGLAMYEQYF	TGTGCCAGCAGTATGATTCCGGGACTAGCGATGTACGAGCAGTACTTC
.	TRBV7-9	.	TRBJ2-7	CASSLPRDSAEQYF	TGTGCCAGCAGCCTGCCGAGGGACTCGGCCGAGCAGTACTTC
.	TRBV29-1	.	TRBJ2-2	CSVERGDTGELFF	TGCAGCGTTGAACGAGGGGACACCGGGGAGCTGTTTTTT
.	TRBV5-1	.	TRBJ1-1	CASSLGVNTEAFF	TGCGCCAGCAGCTTGGGGGTGAACACTGAAGCTTTCTTT
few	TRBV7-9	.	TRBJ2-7	CASSLGPGQGISYEQYF	TGTGCCAGCAGCTTAGGCCCGGGACAAGGGATTTCCTACGAGCAGTACTTC
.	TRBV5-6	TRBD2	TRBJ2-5	CASSFVSSGTEGQYF	TGTGCCAGCAGCTTCGTCTCTAGCGGGACCGAGGGCCAGTACTTC
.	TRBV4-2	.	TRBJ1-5	CASSQEGRRGEMSQHF	TGTGCCAGCAGCCAAGAAGGGAGACGTGGGGAGATGTCCCAGCATTTT
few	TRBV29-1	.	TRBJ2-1	CSVVGAGIYNEQFF	TGCAGCGTTGTCGGGGCGGGCATTTACAATGAGCAGTTCTTC
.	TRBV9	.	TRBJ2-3	CASSVEEGADTQYF	TGTGCCAGCAGCGTAGAAGAGGGGGCAGATACGCAGTATTTT
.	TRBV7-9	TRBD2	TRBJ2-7	CASSFAGGLEEQYF	TGTGCCAGCAGCTTCGCGGGAGGACTGGAAGAGCAGTACTTC
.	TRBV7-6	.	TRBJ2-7	CASSLEKAYEQYF	TGTGCCAGCAGCTTAGAGAAGGCCTACGAGCAGTACTTC
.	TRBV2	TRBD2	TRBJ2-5	CASSDTSGGPRAPETQYF	TGTGCCAGCAGTGACACTAGCGGGGGGCCAAGGGCACCCGAGACCCAGTACTTC
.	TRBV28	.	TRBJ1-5	CASSHHNRDQPQHF	TGTGCCAGCAGTCACCACAACAGGGATCAGCCCCAGCATTTT
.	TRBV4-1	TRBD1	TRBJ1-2	CASSQDLDRGPYGYTF	TGCGCCAGCAGCCAGGACCTCGACAGGGGTCCATATGGCTACACCTTC
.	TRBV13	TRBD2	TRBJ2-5	CASSAGGTSGQETQYF	TGTGCCAGCAGCGCCGGTGGGACTAGCGGCCAAGAGACCCAGTACTTC
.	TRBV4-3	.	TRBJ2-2	CASSQDRWTGELFF	TGCGCCAGCAGCCAAGATCGGTGGACCGGGGAGCTGTTTTTT
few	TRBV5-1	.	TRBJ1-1	CASSLGWVATEAFF	TGCGCCAGCAGCTTGGGATGGGTTGCCACTGAAGCTTTCTTT
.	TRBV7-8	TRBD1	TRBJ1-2	CASSPERTGGSGYTF	TGTGCCAGCAGCCCCGAGAGGACAGGAGGAAGTGGCTACACCTTC
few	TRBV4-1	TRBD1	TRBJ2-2	CASSPKSGGNTGELFF	TGCGCCAGCAGCCCAAAATCAGGGGGGAACACCGGGGAGCTGTTTTTT
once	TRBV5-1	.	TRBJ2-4	CASSLGDYRYF	TGCGCCAGCAGCTTGGGAGACTATAGGTACTTC
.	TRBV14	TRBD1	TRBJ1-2	CASSQQRTGYGYTF	TGTGCCAGCAGCCAGCAAAGGACAGGATATGGCTACACCTTC
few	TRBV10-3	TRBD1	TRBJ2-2	CAISESGGRSGELFF	TGTGCCATCAGTGAGTCAGGGGGCCGCTCCGGGGAGCTGTTTTTT
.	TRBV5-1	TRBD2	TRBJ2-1	CASGRTGLANEQFF	TGCGCCAGCGGACGGACTGGACTAGCGAATGAGCAGTTCTTC
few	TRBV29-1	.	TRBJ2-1	CSADLGTLRWQFF	TGCAGCGCTGACCTGGGGACTTTAAGATGGCAGTTCTTC
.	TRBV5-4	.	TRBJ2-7	CASSSGYEQYF	TGTGCCAGCAGCTCAGGCTACGAGCAGTACTTC
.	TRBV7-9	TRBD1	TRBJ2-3	CASSPQTGWSTDTQYF	TGTGCCAGCAGCCCACAGACAGGGTGGAGCACAGATACGCAGTATTTT
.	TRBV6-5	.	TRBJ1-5	CAREFQHF	TGTGCCAGGGAATTCCAGCATTTT